These 16 T cell receptor beta chains came from one sample sequenced in a study of radiotherapy plus CTLA-4 blockade in lung cancer. The table came from immunoSEQ multiplex PCR; TCRdb's copy has only in-frame clones and leaves some out. Seen here are 75,000 to 100,000 clones, around 88% observed once, and the top ten hold 4.9%. This material consisted of peripheral blood, taken from a patient treated with radiotherapy plus ipilimumab. The receptors shown here come from a human donor with non-small cell lung cancer that progressed on radiotherapy plus ipilimumab.

The chain joins TRBV9 to TRBJ2-7, with TRBD1 matching over 7 bases. From germline, CDR1 is SGDLS and CDR2 YYNGEE. The CDR3 contains 15 residues. The trim removed 0 bases at V and 7 bases at J, leaving 10 bases unmatched. DNA for the CDR3: TGTGCCAGCAGCGTAGCGGGACAGAGATGGGGTGAGCAGTACTTC. Translated, it gives CASSVAGQRWGEQYF.

The rearrangement joins TRBV11-3 to TRBJ1-6; weak D call: TRBD1 (6 bases). The CDR3 is 16 residues long. V shed 4 bases and J shed 10 bases, with 20 bases lying between them. The germline CDR1 and CDR2 sequences are SGHNT and YENEEA. The DNA for the CDR3 is TGTGCCAGCAGCTCATTCCGGGACAAGCTGGGGTCACCCCTCCACTTT. Encoded protein: CASSSFRDKLGSPLHF.

The chain combines TRBV7-9 with TRBJ2-1, with TRBD2 identical over 7 bases. J gave up 10 bases and V 4 bases, and 13 bases lay outside the gene matches. The CDR3 extends over 15 amino acids. Germline V gene data show CDR1 as SEHNR and CDR2 as FQNEAQ (reference sequence). The CDR3 loop reads CASSYGGGQGYEQFF. DNA of the CDR3: TGTGCCAGCAGCTATGGGGGAGGGCAGGGATACGAGCAGTTCTTC.

This chain joins TRBV5-1 and TRBJ1-2; D is unclear. Germline assignment: CDR1 SGHRS and CDR2 YFSETQ. This CDR3 has 13 residues. Trimming pared 2 bases from V and 3 bases from J, leaving 8 bases between. CDR3 nucleotides: TGCGCCAGCAGCTTCGATCCCTACTATGGCTACACCTTC. This codes for CASSFDPYYGYTF.

The chain has TRBV19 and TRBJ1-3; D remains ambiguous. Trimming shortened V by 4 bases and J by 0 bases, and 7 bases separated the two germline ends. This CDR3 spans 14 amino acids. The germline gives CDR1 LNHDA, CDR2 SQIVND (reference sequence). The CDR3 DNA reads TGTGCCAGTAGTACCAGCGTCTCTGGAAACACCATATATTTT. Protein sequence: CASSTSVSGNTIYF.

This clone was seen a single time. This rearrangement joins TRBV10-1 to TRBJ2-1; possibly TRBD2 for D (6 bases). Germline CDR1 reads WNHNN; CDR2 reads SYGVQD (reference sequence). The CDR3 consists of 16 residues. The V end was cut by 1 base, the J end by 2 bases, with 12 bases between. In nucleotides, the CDR3 is TGCGCCAGCAGTGAGTGGGGGACTGGGGCCTACAATGAGCAGTTCTTC. Translating gives CASSEWGTGAYNEQFF.

The chain has TRBV2 and TRBJ1-1; 8 nucleotides agree with TRBD1. The CDR3 totals 15 residues. CDR1 is SNHLY, CDR2 FYNNEI, per germline. V was pared by 2 bases and J by 1 base, with 3 bases of the junction left unmatched. The CDR3 DNA reads as TGTGCCAGCAGTGAACAGGGGGCGCCGAACACTGAAGCTTTCTTT. It is translated as CASSEQGAPNTEAFF.

The V and J genes are TRBV2 and TRBJ2-7, with D possibly TRBD2 on 5 matching bases. V lost 0 bases and J 3 bases, leaving 12 bases between the germline ends. CDR3 size: 15 residues. CDR1 is SNHLY, CDR2 FYNNEI, per germline. DNA for the CDR3: TGTGCCAGCAGTGAAGCCGAACTAGGAGGCTACGAGCAGTACTTC. Its protein is CASSEAELGGYEQYF.

The V and J genes are TRBV10-2 and TRBJ1-1; 9 bases align to TRBD1. CDR3 length: 19 amino acids. After removal of 0 bases from V and 5 bases from J, the junction contained 16 bases not matched to a gene. Germline CDR1 WSHSY, CDR2 SAAADI. In nucleotides, the CDR3 is TGCGCCAGCAGTGAGTCGAGGGTTACCGGGACAGGGTTTGGGACTGAAGCTTTCTTT. Its translation is CASSESRVTGTGFGTEAFF.

This clone appeared a few times. This chain links TRBV5-1 with TRBJ2-2, with 12 bases aligning to TRBD1. The V gene end was trimmed by 2 bases and the J gene end by 5 bases; junction bases not matched to a gene: 10. The CDR3 consists of 18 residues. Germline-derived CDR1 and CDR2 are SGHRS and YFSETQ. CDR3 loop: CASSFRRGTGGGTGELFF. CDR3 sequence (DNA): TGCGCCAGCAGCTTCCGCCGAGGGACAGGGGGCGGGACCGGGGAGCTGTTTTTT.

This clone was recorded a few times. The V call is TRBV5-1, the J call TRBJ2-5, with D possibly TRBD1 on 5 matching bases. This CDR3 spans 13 amino acids. Germline V gene data show CDR1 as SGHRS and CDR2 as YFSETQ. V gave up 7 bases and J gave up 2 bases, with 12 bases separating them. The CDR3 here is CASALDRQETQYF. In DNA form, the CDR3 reads TGCGCCAGCGCACTTGACAGACAAGAGACCCAGTACTTC.

The V call is TRBV19, the J call TRBJ2-7, with a tentative D call TRBD2 (6 bases). This CDR3 contains 14 residues. Between the trimmed V and J ends, which lost 7 bases and 2 bases, there was a span of 15 bases. From germline, CDR1 is LNHDA and CDR2 SQIVND (reference sequence). Written as DNA, the CDR3 is TGTGCCAGTACCGCCCCGGGAGCCCCCTACGAGCAGTACTTC. As protein: CASTAPGAPYEQYF.

The genes are TRBV7-8 and TRBJ2-2, with 13 positions matching TRBD2. The CDR3 sequence is 22 residues long. J lost 1 base, V lost 4 bases, and 18 bases had no gene match. Germline V gives CDR1 SGHVS, CDR2 FQNEAQ. The CDR3 loop is CASSSRTSGRFGPLENTGELFF. The CDR3 DNA reads as TGTGCCAGCAGCTCCAGGACTAGCGGGAGATTTGGGCCCCTTGAGAACACCGGGGAGCTGTTTTTT.

The chain recombines TRBV6-5 with TRBJ1-2; maybe TRBD1 (5 bases). The CDR3 sequence is 11 residues long. Between the trimmed V and J ends, which lost 7 bases and 8 bases, there was a span of 11 bases. The germline V gene has CDR1 MNHEY and CDR2 SVGAGI. CDR3 protein: CASKTVGGYTF. CDR3 DNA: TGTGCCAGCAAGACAGTTGGAGGCTACACCTTC.

V gene TRBV12-5 combines with J gene TRBJ2-7; the D is unclear. Trimming took 6 bases from V and 2 from J, leaving 8 bases between them. The CDR3 has 12 amino acids. Germline values: CDR1 LGHNT, CDR2 FRNRAP. CDR3 coding DNA: TGTGCTAGTGGCCCGACACCCTACGAGCAGTACTTC. It codes for CASGPTPYEQYF.

The CDR3 coding sequence is TGTGCCAGCAGCCGACCGGGAGGGGGCAGGGGTAATGAAAAACTGTTTTTT. Residues: CASSRPGGGRGNEKLFF. V gene TRBV6-8 combines with J gene TRBJ1-4, with 7 nucleotides matching TRBD1. This CDR3 contains 17 residues. Germline V gene lookup returns CDR1 MNHGY and CDR2 SAAAGT. After removal of 6 bases from V and 4 bases from J, the junction contained 14 bases not matched to a gene.